These 3 T cell receptor beta chains share one sample of origin, sequenced in a study of blood T cell repertoires in COVID-19. Method: immunoSEQ multiplex PCR; TCRdb's copy keeps in-frame clones and lacks some. The sample lists 55,000 to 80,000 clones, around 90% seen once, with 1.5% to 2% in the top ten. The sequenced sample was peripheral blood. The receptors stem from a human donor in a cohort sampled during active COVID-19.

The chain uses TRBV11-2 and TRBJ2-7; no firm D call. The CDR3 is 16 amino acids. Trimming left V 2 bases short and J 4 bases short, with 18 bases between. Germline V CDR1 and CDR2: SGHAT, FQNNGV. The CDR3 loop reads CASSLTAAGMVYEQYF. In DNA, the CDR3 is TGTGCCAGCAGCTTAACCGCAGCAGGAATGGTTTACGAGCAGTACTTC.

This chain connects TRBV4-2 to TRBJ2-3; the match to TRBD1 covers 7 bases. CDR1 LGHNA and CDR2 YNFKEQ come from the germline V gene. Trimming at V came to 4 bases and at J to 1 base, leaving 14 bases not matched to a gene. The CDR3 length is 18 residues. CDR3 nucleotide sequence: TGTGCCAGCAGCCGATACCCTCTAGGGCAGGGGGGCACAGATACGCAGTATTTT. Its translation is CASSRYPLGQGGTDTQYF.

The rearrangement uses TRBV7-9 and TRBJ2-1; 7 bases fit TRBD1. V was pared by 0 bases and J by 7 bases, with 6 bases of the junction left unmatched. The CDR3 extends over 15 amino acids. Germline assignment: CDR1 SEHNR and CDR2 FQNEAQ (reference sequence). The CDR3 DNA follows: TGTGCCAGCAGCTTAGCGGGGGTCAGGGGGAATGAGCAGTTCTTC. This translates into CASSLAGVRGNEQFF. The variable domain in full, with the rest retrieved from reference TRBV7-9 and TRBJ2-1, is DTGVSQNPRHKITKRGQNVTFRCDPISEHNRLYWYRQTLGQGPEFLTYFQNEAQLEKSRLLSDRFSAERPKGSFSTLEIQRTEQGDSAMYLCASSLAGVRGNEQFFGPGTRLTVL.